The following is a T cell receptor (beta chain) sequence with its context. What it binds is unknown. Looked up from germline, CDR1 is SGHVS and CDR2 is FQNEAQ. CDR3 length: 16 residues. With 4 bases removed from V and 2 bases from J, the gap between germline ends came to 14 bases. Clones were read by immunoSEQ multiplex PCR, and TCRdb kept only the in-frame ones, dropping some. In the table there are approximately 1,000,000 clones, around 78% of which are singletons. The sample is drawn from a study of shared clonotypes between healthy human individuals. Study information: Per donor, CD8 memory used one plate, CD8 naive used two, CD4 memory used three and CD4 naive used three.

General study points: Even with large depth, rarefaction showed that sorted-subset sequencing was incomplete. Between a few donors, naive CD4 clonotypes were shared at a level of approximately 5%.

What was sequenced was memory CD4+ T cells from PBMCs. Subset given: CD45RA-negative fraction. V gene TRBV7-8 combines with J gene TRBJ1-4; D is ambiguous. The clonotype was recovered from a man aged 18 to 29 in good health. Some clones in this sample may be carry-over from other donors' samples. DNA for the CDR3: TGTGCCAGCAGCTACCGGGCGGTCCCCACTAATGAAAAACTGTTTTTT. It codes for CASSYRAVPTNEKLFF.